This TCR beta chain was identified during a study of beta chain features in type 1 diabetes. In this sample, this clone turned up a few times. Every isolated RNA sample was fully reverse transcribed, so sequencing captured expressed TCRB transcripts. Sequenced naive, central memory and regulatory T cell samples produced an average of about 3.57 million reads. Clones were sequenced by immunoSEQ multiplex PCR, and TCRdb holds only the in-frame ones, with some missing. Among about 290,000 clones listed, 7% to 9% were seen once. Germline CDR1 reads MNHEY; CDR2 reads SVGAGI. V trimming: 10 bases; J trimming: 8 bases; junction bases outside the gene matches: 11. The CDR3 contains 13 residues.

The clonotype originates from a woman younger than 30 in good health. Sequenced material: central memory CD4+ T cells from blood. The chain combines TRBV6-5 with TRBJ1-1, with TRBD1 matching 9 bases. CDR3 sequence (DNA): TGTGCCACCAAAAGAGGACAGGGGACCGAAGCTTTCTTT. It codes for CATKRGQGTEAFF.